Following are 20 T cell receptor beta chains from one sample sequenced in a study of T cell responses to AZD1222 COVID-19 vaccine. Assay: immunoSEQ multiplex PCR; the TCRdb copy retains only in-frame clones and omits some. The sample includes 120,000 or so clones, roughly 84% of them seen just once. The sequencing here drew on peripheral blood, taken 28 days after the second AZD1222 dose. These receptors were taken from an adult who received the AZD1222 COVID-19 vaccine.

The J gene is TRBJ1-5, the V gene TRBV7-2, with TRBD1 identical over 11 bases. The CDR3 is made up of 14 amino acids. The V gene end was trimmed by 5 bases and the J gene end by 5 bases; junction bases not matched to a gene: 2. Germline V gene data show CDR1 as SGHTA and CDR2 as FQGNSA. CDR3 DNA: TGTGCCAGCAGCCTGGACAGGGGGCATCAGCCCCAGCATTTT. Translated, it gives CASSLDRGHQPQHF.

The chain has TRBV4-3 and TRBJ1-2, with 7 bases identical to TRBD1. This CDR3 is built from 15 residues. Germline CDR1 reads LGHNA; CDR2 reads YSLEER. The junction had 8 bases not matched to a gene; V was cut back by 1 base and J by 6 bases. The chain's CDR3 is CASSQAPGGIDGYTF. The CDR3 bases are TGCGCCAGCAGCCAAGCCCCAGGGGGGATTGATGGCTACACCTTC.

V and J are TRBV28 and TRBJ2-2; 9 bases fit TRBD2. The V gene end was trimmed by 5 bases and the J gene end by 6 bases; junction bases not matched to a gene: 7. CDR1 and CDR2 from the germline V gene are MDHEN and SYDVKM. This CDR3 has 15 residues. The CDR3 nucleotides read TGTGCCAGCAGTACTTATAGCGGGAGACCCGGGGAGCTGTTTTTT. This translates into CASSTYSGRPGELFF.

J is TRBJ1-3 and V is TRBV5-1, with D possibly being TRBD1 (5 bases). The CDR3 is 19 amino acids. Deletions cut 0 bases from V and 1 base from J, with 20 bases between. In germline, CDR1 is SGHRS, CDR2 YFSETQ. This CDR3 is CASSLDRPVGVLSGNTIYF. As DNA, the CDR3 is TGCGCCAGCAGCTTGGATCGTCCCGTGGGGGTCCTTTCTGGAAACACCATATATTTT.

V and J are TRBV15 and TRBJ2-7; a possible D gene is TRBD2 (6 bases). Deletions cut 0 bases from V and 0 bases from J, with 9 bases between. Per the germline V gene, CDR1 is LNHNV and CDR2 is YYDKDF (reference sequence). The CDR3 covers 15 residues. CDR3 loop: CATSRDAGFSYEQYF. CDR3 DNA sequence: TGTGCCACCAGCAGAGATGCGGGATTCTCCTACGAGCAGTACTTC.

This clone has just a few counts. V and J are TRBV30 and TRBJ1-6, with D maybe TRBD1 (6 bases). The germline V gene encodes CDR1 GTSNPN and CDR2 SVGIG (reference sequence). This CDR3 has 14 amino acids. V was cut by 0 bases and J by 10 bases, with 13 bases left in between. DNA for the CDR3: TGTGCCTGGAGTGTACAGGGACTTGGGTCACCCCTCCACTTT. Encoded protein: CAWSVQGLGSPLHF.

The V and J genes are TRBV5-1 and TRBJ2-5, with unresolved D. V was shortened by 1 base and J by 1 base, with 8 bases between the two germline ends. The CDR3 totals 14 residues. Germline V gene lookup returns CDR1 SGHRS and CDR2 YFSETQ. The CDR3 DNA reads as TGCGCCAGCAGCTTGATAGGCGGCCAAGAGACCCAGTACTTC. It specifies CASSLIGGQETQYF.

This clone has a handful of counts. The rearrangement links TRBV2 to TRBJ2-7; no definite D call. The CDR3 covers 14 residues. Germline V gene sequence: CDR1 SNHLY, CDR2 FYNNEI. Between the trimmed V and J ends, which lost 2 bases and 2 bases, there was a span of 10 bases. CDR3 residues: CASSESLGAYEQYF. In DNA form, the CDR3 reads TGTGCCAGCAGTGAAAGTCTAGGTGCCTACGAGCAGTACTTC.

V is TRBV7-3 and J is TRBJ2-2; TRBD2 matches 8 bases. The germline gives CDR1 SGHTA, CDR2 FQGTGA. This CDR3 region has 17 residues. V dropped 1 base and J dropped 1; count of bases not matched to a gene: 5. CDR3 sequence: CASSLREAGGNTGELFF. In DNA, the CDR3 is TGTGCCAGCAGCTTAAGGGAGGCGGGAGGGAACACCGGGGAGCTGTTTTTT.

This chain uses TRBV29-1 with TRBJ1-2, with 9 bases lining up with TRBD1. The ends lost 5 bases at V and 8 bases at J; junction bases unmatched: 9. Germline V CDR1 and CDR2: SQVTM, ANQGSEA. The CDR3 is 13 residues long. CDR3 sequence reads: CSVRRQGESGYTF. The CDR3 DNA reads TGCAGCGTTCGCAGACAGGGGGAAAGCGGCTACACCTTC.

This sequence joins TRBV7-2 and TRBJ1-2; 7 nucleotides line up with TRBD1. In germline, CDR1 is SGHTA, CDR2 FQGNSA. V shed 6 bases and J 3 bases; nucleotides not matched to a gene: 4. CDR3 length equals 13 residues. CDR3 sequence reads: CASRQTGDYGYTF. DNA for the CDR3: TGTGCCAGCAGACAAACAGGGGACTATGGCTACACCTTC.

This chain connects TRBV19 to TRBJ2-7; 7 bases fit TRBD1. Germline V gene data show CDR1 as LNHDA and CDR2 as SQIVND (reference sequence). The CDR3 has 16 residues. V gave up 5 bases and J gave up 2 bases; unmatched junction bases: 12. In nucleotides, the CDR3 is TGTGCCAGTAGTCTCCCCCCGGGACAGATCCCCTACGAGCAGTACTTC. It is translated as CASSLPPGQIPYEQYF.

The J gene is TRBJ1-2, the V gene TRBV27; perhaps TRBD1 as D (5 bases). CDR3 size: 13 residues. CDR1 is MNHEY, CDR2 SMNVEV, per germline (reference sequence). V lost 3 bases and J lost 4, with 9 bases in between. CDR3: CASSFNTGYGYTF. The CDR3 bases are TGTGCCAGCAGTTTTAACACAGGCTATGGCTACACCTTC.

This chain uses TRBV30 with TRBJ1-1; D uncertain. Germline loops: CDR1 GTSNPN, CDR2 SVGIG (reference sequence). This CDR3 has 13 residues. Deletions cut 0 bases from V and 3 bases from J, with 8 bases between. The CDR3 sequence is CAWSVLGDTEAFF. The CDR3 region has the DNA TGTGCCTGGAGTGTACTTGGAGACACTGAAGCTTTCTTT.

J is TRBJ1-5 and V is TRBV2; D is unclear. Trimming pared 2 bases from V and 9 bases from J, leaving 20 bases between. CDR1 is SNHLY, CDR2 FYNNEI, per germline. The CDR3 is 16 residues long. The CDR3 region has the DNA TGTGCCAGCAGTGAACAAGACTCCCGGAATCTATCGCCCCAGCATTTT. Translated: CASSEQDSRNLSPQHF. Variable domain in full (rest from reference TRBV2 and TRBJ1-5): EPEVTQTPSHQVTQMGQEVILRCVPISNHLYFYWYRQILGQKVEFLVSFYNNEISEKSEIFDDQFSVERPDGSNFTLKIRSTKLEDSAMYFCASSEQDSRNLSPQHFGDGTRLSIL.

This clone was found once. The V call is TRBV9, the J call TRBJ2-7; 8 bases are shared with TRBD2. Germline CDR1 and CDR2: SGDLS and YYNGEE. The ends lost 0 bases at V and 1 base at J; junction bases unmatched: 6. The length of the CDR3 is 16 residues. The CDR3 bases are TGTGCCAGCAGCGTAGGAGGTAGCGGGGAATCCTACGAGCAGTACTTC. It yields the protein CASSVGGSGESYEQYF.

This chain uses TRBV18 with TRBJ1-6; no clear D. V lost 4 bases to trimming and J lost 7 bases, with 8 bases between them. Germline CDR1 KGHSH, CDR2 LQKENI. The CDR3 totals 13 residues. CDR3 in DNA: TGTGCCAGCTCACAGGACCCGAATTCACCCCTCCACTTT. This codes for CASSQDPNSPLHF.

The genes are TRBV7-6 and TRBJ2-1; a possible D gene is TRBD2 (7 bases). Trimming removed 8 bases from V and 4 bases from J, with 18 bases in between. Per the germline V gene, CDR1 is SGHVS and CDR2 is FNYEAQ. This CDR3 is 15 amino acids long. CDR3 coding DNA: TGTGCCAGCCGACTGGGGGGCGGGGGTTACAATGAGCAGTTCTTC. Amino acid sequence: CASRLGGGGYNEQFF.

The sample holds a few counts of this clone. The chain recombines TRBV13 with TRBJ1-2, with TRBD1 matching 8 bases. V lost 6 bases and J lost 0; bases outside the gene matches: 3. Germline CDR1 PRHDT, CDR2 FYEKMQ (reference sequence). The CDR3 extends over 14 amino acids. The CDR3, as DNA: TGTGCCAGCAGTCAACAGGGGGCTAACTATGGCTACACCTTC. It yields the protein CASSQQGANYGYTF.

The chain is built from TRBV2 and TRBJ2-5; D may be TRBD2 (5 bases). Germline CDR1 reads SNHLY; CDR2 reads FYNNEI. The germline V and J ends were trimmed by 0 bases and 7 bases, with 15 bases remaining between them. The CDR3 runs 15 residues. The CDR3 is CASSEARVARGTQYF. As DNA, the CDR3 is TGTGCCAGCAGTGAAGCGCGGGTGGCGCGAGGGACCCAGTACTTC. The entire variable domain, with the rest obtained from reference TRBV2 and TRBJ2-5, is as follows: EPEVTQTPSHQVTQMGQEVILRCVPISNHLYFYWYRQILGQKVEFLVSFYNNEISEKSEIFDDQFSVERPDGSNFTLKIRSTKLEDSAMYFCASSEARVARGTQYFGPGTRLLVL.